This T cell receptor beta chain appears in the sequencing data of a study of CD8 T cells in Susac syndrome. TCR beta sequencing was performed on blood CD8+ and CD4+ T cells. TEMRA cells were FACS-enriched and CD8+ and CD4+ T cells negatively isolated. Findings and caveats of the study: The study admitted that it had a relatively small number of individuals in its TCR sequencing and HLA analysis.

In the case of this clonotype: The antigen is undetermined.

CDR1 is SEHNR, CDR2 FQNEAQ, per germline (reference sequence). The CDR3 runs to 14 residues. Trimming removed 5 bases from V and 1 base from J, with 11 bases in between. RNA totalling roughly 0.45 to 1 ug underwent reverse transcription with random hexamers. The CDR3 of TCR beta was amplified by immunoSEQ multiplex PCR across 54 Vbeta and 13 Jbeta. Each CDR3 protein is one row after TCRdb ran MiXCR on the immunoSEQ multiplex PCR reads. The sample records about 300,000 distinct CDR3 sequences, 70% to 90% being singletons. The source of this sequence is a human donor with multiple sclerosis. Sequenced: CD8+ T cells from PBMCs. The V gene is TRBV7-9, the J gene TRBJ1-1; no definite D call. CDR3 amino acids: CASSPTSSNTEAFF. CDR3 sequence (DNA): TGTGCCAGCAGCCCTACATCTTCGAACACTGAAGCTTTCTTT.